This T cell receptor (beta chain) was captured by sequencing in a study of cytomegalovirus exposure and HLA in healthy donors. Study details: Researchers found that around 80% of 398 genotyped donors fell within the Caucasian-associated ancestry cluster. Overall study results and limits: Researchers reported from a later analysis that most CMV-associated TCR beta chains appeared HLA-restricted. It was fewer than 200 TCR beta chains that were listed as cytomegalovirus-associated.

Notes on this clone: Antigen: not known.

The PCR ran on 60 Vbeta and 13 Jbeta primers. Clones were read by immunoSEQ multiplex PCR, and TCRdb kept only the in-frame ones, dropping some. There are 150,000 to 200,000 clones in the sample; around 86% occur only once, and more than 1.5% lies in the top ten. The V gene end was trimmed by 4 bases and the J gene end by 4 bases; junction bases not matched to a gene: 8. The CDR3 loop spans 17 amino acids. Looked up from germline, CDR1 is LNHDA and CDR2 is SQIVND (reference sequence). The sequencing sample was made of PBMCs. This TCR came from a woman in her late teens or twenties in good health and CMV-seronegative. The chain employs TRBV19 and TRBJ2-1; 12 nucleotides agree with TRBD2. The CDR3 DNA reads TGTGCCAGTAGTACTGGACTAGCGGGGCCACCTTACAATGAGCAGTTCTTC. It specifies CASSTGLAGPPYNEQFF.